This paragraph covers one TCR beta chain sequence. This clonotype showed up just a few times. The antigen it binds to is not known. No quality values exist for individual bases; no much larger clone is one base distant. The sample originates from a study of T-cell memory formation after mild COVID-19 (dated by TCRdb to 2020 to 2023). For the wider study: Most TCR sequence clusters were specific to one of the two donors. Longitudinal TCRalpha and TCRbeta repertoire sequencing tracked T-cell clones expanding and contracting after mild COVID-19 in a couple of donors. Two young, previously healthy adult volunteers, one female and one male, were included in the cohort. Study-wide conclusions, independent of this receptor: The study included only two mild cases, and larger cohorts that include severe cases with pre-infection samples were judged to be necessary. Some responding clones were detected in pre-infection memory, suggesting pre-existing cross-reactive memory T cells joined the SARS-CoV-2 response. Contracting CD4+ clones appeared mostly in the CM and EM memory subsets, whereas CD8+ clones were enriched in EMRA. The second-wave clones that peaked on day 37 were not confirmed to be SARS-CoV-2 specific. Clones contracting from day 15 to 85 had balanced CD4/CD8 phenotypes, while a second wave expanding from day 15 to 37 was biased towards CD4+.

PBMCs were isolated by Ficoll-Paque density gradient centrifugation. Instrument on record: Illumina NovaSeq 6000. TCRalpha and TCRbeta cDNA libraries were constructed by 5'RACE with constant-segment primers, with sample barcodes and unique molecular identifiers being introduced. RNA was extracted from every sample with Trizol reagent. Library amplification was performed in two PCR steps, and a second sample barcode and Illumina TruSeq adapters were introduced in the second step. Libraries were sequenced on an Illumina NovaSeq with 2 x 150 bp paired-end reads. On the study's bioinformatics: Demultiplexing of reads and collapsing into UMI-guided consensus sequences were performed with migec v1.2.7. Using mixcr v2.1.11, UMI consensuses were aligned to TRA and TRB V and J templates and then assembled into clonotypes. Clonotypes were classified as expanded or contracted when called significant by both edgeR and NoisET, with noise models trained on biological replicates. For edgeR calls, the thresholds were a false discovery rate-adjusted p below 0.01 and a log2 fold-change of 1. As an exploratory analysis of dynamics, max-normalized trajectories of the 1000 most abundant clonotypes were examined with PCA combined with hierarchical clustering. Each responding clone was given a CD4 or CD8 phenotype based on the CD4+ and CD8+ repertoires, which had been sequenced separately. Clones were called with MiXCR by TCRdb after fastp trimmed the public reads at Q25, and only in-frame beta chains were retained. Every distinct CDR3 protein forms one entry, paired with its most common genes and DNA. These V and J calls originate from TCRdb's pipeline instead of the authors' own analysis. In all, the sample holds approximately 450,000 distinct CDR3 sequences, and 15% to 20% of those were seen once. The ten biggest clones cover about 12% of the sample.

The CDR3 numbers 13 residues from cysteine through phenylalanine. Only CDR3 DNA remains: 39 bases, in frame from the first base. V was cut back by 1 base and J by 4 bases, leaving a gap of 8 bases between them. The germline V gene yields LGHNA for CDR1 and YNFKEQ for CDR2. This sequence originates from an adult woman who had mild COVID-19 (a few samples of this study predate the infection). The sample titles of this study are shuffled in the database, so cell type and time point are left out; the donor was told from shared clones. The sequence joins TRBV4-2 to TRBJ2-7; the D gene remains uncertain. The sample taken for sequencing was PBMCs or a T cell subset sorted from them (not recorded which). The DNA reads TGTGCCAGCAGCCAAGCCGACGAGTACGAGCAGTACTTC. Its translation reads: CASSQADEYEQYF.